This T cell receptor beta chain is from a study of identical twins. Findings and limits, study-wide: The more abundant beta clonotypes in cord blood had fewer insertions, and memory repertoires did not show this.

MiXCR, run by TCRdb on the 5' RACE reads, gives a single entry per CDR3 protein. The data hold about 730,000 distinct CDR3 sequences, with 21% observed a single time. There are a few counts of this clonotype. Antigen: not known. This same sample was also taken into another study, of T cells expressing NK-cell markers. That paper notes: In a handful of donors, dominant NKG2C+ clonotypes were about 1.0-7.5% of CD8+ T cells. The study left the HCMV specificity of expanded NKG2C+ T cell clones unresolved.

The TCR was taken from a woman aged 18-35 years in good health. Sample: PBMCs.

The CDR3 bases are TGTGCCAGCAGCCTCGTACCCACTTGGGACAGGATAGAGGATTCACCCCTCCACTTT. This gives the protein CASSLVPTWDRIEDSPLHF. The chain joins TRBV11-1 to TRBJ1-6; TRBD1 matches 8 bases. CDR3 length: 19 amino acids. Germline lookup yields CDR1 SGHAT and CDR2 FQDESV (reference sequence). V shed 5 bases, J shed 8 bases, and the junction held 20 bases outside the gene matches.